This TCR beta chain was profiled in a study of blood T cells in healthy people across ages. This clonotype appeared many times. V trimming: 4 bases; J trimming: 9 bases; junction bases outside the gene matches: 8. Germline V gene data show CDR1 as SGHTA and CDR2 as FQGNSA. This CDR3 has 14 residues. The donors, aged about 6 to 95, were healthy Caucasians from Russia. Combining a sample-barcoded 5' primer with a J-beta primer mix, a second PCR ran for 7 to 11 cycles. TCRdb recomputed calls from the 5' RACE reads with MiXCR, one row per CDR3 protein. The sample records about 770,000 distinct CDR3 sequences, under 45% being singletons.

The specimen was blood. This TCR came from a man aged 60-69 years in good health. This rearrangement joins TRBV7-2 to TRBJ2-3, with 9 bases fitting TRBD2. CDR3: CASSSGLAGGTQYF. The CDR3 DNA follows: TGTGCCAGCAGCTCGGGACTAGCTGGGGGAACGCAGTATTTT.